A single sample gave rise to the 30 T cell receptor beta chains below, sequenced in a study of blood T cell repertoires in COVID-19. Assay used: immunoSEQ multiplex PCR; TCRdb lists only in-frame clones, some missing. The sample lists some 120,000 clones; around four fifths were seen once. Sample: peripheral blood. Receptors were obtained from a man younger than 40 with acute or convalescent COVID-19.

The chain employs TRBV7-9 and TRBJ1-1, with 7 bases aligning to TRBD1. The trim removed 5 bases at V and 0 bases at J, leaving 6 bases unmatched. CDR3 length equals 15 residues. CDR1 SEHNR and CDR2 FQNEAQ come from the germline V gene (reference sequence). For the CDR3, the DNA is TGTGCCAGCAGCCCAGCACAGGGGATGAACACTGAAGCTTTCTTT. Translating it yields CASSPAQGMNTEAFF.

The gene calls are TRBV19 and TRBJ1-2; TRBD1 matches 12 bases. This CDR3 spans 14 amino acids. Trimming took 7 bases from V and 5 from J; bases not matched to a gene: 5. Per the germline V gene, CDR1 is LNHDA and CDR2 is SQIVND (reference sequence). CDR3 protein: CASNPGQGAYGYTF. CDR3 DNA sequence: TGTGCCAGTAACCCGGGACAGGGGGCGTATGGCTACACCTTC.

The rearrangement joins TRBV3-1 (or the pseudogene TRBV3-2) to TRBJ2-1; 7 nucleotides agree with TRBD1. The CDR3 spans 14 residues. V shed 0 bases, J shed 9 bases, and the junction held 5 bases outside the gene matches. Germline loops: CDR1 LGHDT, CDR2 YNNKEL (reference sequence). The CDR3 coding sequence is TGTGCCAGCAGCCAAGATCAGGGGGTCGGTGAGCAGTTCTTC. Its translation is CASSQDQGVGEQFF.

The chain recombines TRBV5-5 with TRBJ1-1, with D maybe TRBD1 (5 bases). The ends were cut back, 5 bases at V and 4 bases at J, with 18 bases in the middle. Per germline, CDR1 SGHKS and CDR2 YYEKEE (reference sequence). The CDR3 contains 15 residues. The CDR3 bases are TGTGCCAGCAGTTGGACGGCGGGGGAGGCCACTGAAGCTTTCTTT. Residues: CASSWTAGEATEAFF.

This chain links TRBV18 with TRBJ1-2; D possibly corresponds to TRBD1 (6 bases). V gave up 4 bases and J gave up 2 bases, with 11 bases separating them. Germline V gives CDR1 KGHSH, CDR2 LQKENI. This CDR3 is 14 amino acids long. This CDR3 reads CASSQQGSNYGYTF. The CDR3 nucleotides read TGTGCCAGCTCACAACAGGGCTCCAACTATGGCTACACCTTC. The whole variable domain, filled in from reference TRBV18 and TRBJ1-2, reads NAGVMQNPRHLVRRRGQEARLRCSPMKGHSHVYWYRQLPEEGLKFMVYLQKENIIDESGMPKERFSAEFPKEGPSILRIQQVVRGDSAAYFCASSQQGSNYGYTFGSGTRLTVV.

The chain recombines TRBV29-1 with TRBJ1-1, with no clear D. V was pared by 7 bases and J by 4 bases, with 10 bases between. Germline V CDR1 and CDR2: SQVTM, ANQGSEA. The length of the CDR3 is 11 residues. The CDR3 DNA is TGCAGCGCCACTCTAGGCACTGAAGCTTTCTTT. This encodes CSATLGTEAFF.

V gene TRBV27 combines with J gene TRBJ2-7, with D possibly TRBD1 on 6 matching bases. CDR1 is MNHEY, CDR2 SMNVEV, per germline (reference sequence). The CDR3 sequence is 14 residues long. Trimming pared 10 bases from V and 4 bases from J, leaving 20 bases between. This chain's CDR3 is CATRGRGRGYEQYF. CDR3 nucleotides: TGTGCCACCCGGGGCAGGGGAAGGGGTTACGAGCAGTACTTC.

The chain joins TRBV2 to TRBJ1-1; perhaps TRBD1 as D (6 bases). V lost 1 base to trimming and J lost 10 bases, with 16 bases between them. There are 14 residues in the CDR3. Looked up from germline, CDR1 is SNHLY and CDR2 is FYNNEI. CDR3 DNA: TGTGCCAGCAGTGAAGGGTACAGGGCGTCCGGAGCTTTCTTT. Residues: CASSEGYRASGAFF.

This clone was counted only a few times. The chain has TRBV10-2 and TRBJ2-1; a possible D gene is TRBD2 (6 bases). Germline V gene sequence: CDR1 WSHSY, CDR2 SAAADI. This CDR3 region has 16 residues. V was pared by 2 bases and J by 2 bases, with 13 bases between. The CDR3 protein is CASSEGTSLTYNEQFF. CDR3 bases: TGCGCCAGCAGTGAGGGTACTAGCCTCACCTACAATGAGCAGTTCTTC.

The CDR3 DNA reads as TGTGCCAGCAGCGTACGAGACAGGGGCACAGATACGCAGTATTTT. Its protein is CASSVRDRGTDTQYF. The V gene is TRBV9, the J gene TRBJ2-3; 7 bases are shared with TRBD1. The CDR3 has 15 residues. In germline, CDR1 is SGDLS, CDR2 YYNGEE. The trim removed 1 base at V and 1 base at J, leaving 3 bases unmatched.

This chain joins TRBV7-9 and TRBJ2-3; TRBD2 matches at 14 bases. The CDR3 is 17 amino acids. The ends lost 4 bases at V and 4 bases at J; junction bases unmatched: 7. The germline V gene has CDR1 SEHNR and CDR2 FQNEAQ (reference sequence). The CDR3 bases are TGTGCCAGCAGCTACCTCCGACTAGCGGGAGGGCCAGATACGCAGTATTTT. Amino acid sequence: CASSYLRLAGGPDTQYF.

The V gene is TRBV4-2, the J gene TRBJ1-2, with 8 bases fitting TRBD1. CDR3 length: 16 amino acids. The V gene end was trimmed by 0 bases and the J gene end by 6 bases; junction bases not matched to a gene: 9. Germline V CDR1 and CDR2: LGHNA, YNFKEQ. As DNA, the CDR3 is TGTGCCAGCAGCCAAGATAGGGACAGGTCCCCCCATGGCTACACCTTC. This codes for CASSQDRDRSPHGYTF.

The chain is built from TRBV4-3 and TRBJ1-6; 7 positions match TRBD1. CDR1 and CDR2 (germline): LGHNA, YSLEER. CDR3 size: 15 residues. V shed 0 bases and J 7 bases; nucleotides not matched to a gene: 3. DNA of the CDR3: TGCGCCAGCAGCCAAGAATCGGGACAGAATTCACCCCTCCACTTT. It yields the protein CASSQESGQNSPLHF.

The chain combines TRBV7-3 with TRBJ1-1, with 11 bases aligning to TRBD1. V lost 5 bases to trimming and J lost 6 bases; unmatched junction nucleotides: 8. The CDR3 is made up of 15 amino acids. Germline V gives CDR1 SGHTA, CDR2 FQGTGA. CDR3: CASSRPGTGGAEAFF. CDR3 nucleotides: TGTGCCAGCAGCAGACCCGGGACAGGGGGGGCTGAAGCTTTCTTT.

The rearrangement links TRBV4-3 to TRBJ1-2, with 7 bases lining up with TRBD1. V dropped 1 base and J dropped 4; count of bases not matched to a gene: 3. The germline V gene encodes CDR1 LGHNA and CDR2 YSLEER. The CDR3 covers 14 residues. The CDR3 protein is CASSQGRGLYGYTF. The CDR3 coding sequence is TGCGCCAGCAGCCAAGGAAGGGGGCTCTATGGCTACACCTTC.

This clone was observed once. DNA for the CDR3: TGTGCCAGCACCCGCGGTAACTTCGGTACCCAATCCTACGAGCAGTACGTC. Translated, it gives CASTRGNFGTQSYEQYV. The chain joins TRBV5-6 to TRBJ2-7, with D unclear. Germline CDR1 SGHDT, CDR2 YYEEEE. The V end was cut by 6 bases, the J end by 1 base, with 23 bases between. The CDR3 has 17 amino acids.

The rearrangement links TRBV19 to TRBJ1-6; D may be TRBD1 (5 bases). V lost 5 bases and J 14 bases, leaving 25 bases between the germline ends. The CDR3 is 16 amino acids. CDR1 and CDR2 (germline): LNHDA, SQIVND (reference sequence). The CDR3: CASSAQALGTTITLHF. CDR3 in DNA: TGTGCCAGTAGTGCCCAGGCGTTGGGGACTACGATCACCCTCCACTTT. Combining the CDR3 with reference TRBV19 and TRBJ1-6 gives the whole variable domain DGGITQSPKYLFRKEGQNVTLSCEQNLNHDAMYWYRQDPGQGLRLIYYSQIVNDFQKGDIAEGYSVSREKKESFPLTVTSAQKNPTAFYLCASSAQALGTTITLHFGNGTRLTVT.

The chain carries TRBV5-4 and TRBJ1-6; D gene ambiguous. Trimming took 2 bases from V and 0 from J, leaving 6 bases between them. There are 15 residues in the CDR3. Germline values: CDR1 SGHNT, CDR2 YYREEE (reference sequence). The CDR3 nucleotides read TGTGCCAGCAGCTTAGGGAGCTCCTATAATTCACCCCTCCACTTT. Translated, it gives CASSLGSSYNSPLHF.

The chain carries TRBV3-1 (or the pseudogene TRBV3-2) and TRBJ1-1; 8 positions agree with TRBD1. Germline V CDR1 and CDR2: LGHDT, YNNKEL (reference sequence). The CDR3 sequence is 16 residues long. The V segment lost 1 base and the J segment 4 bases; nucleotides outside the gene matches: 8. The DNA for the CDR3 is TGTGCCAGCAGCCAAGGACGACCTGACAGGGGCACTGAAGCTTTCTTT. This codes for CASSQGRPDRGTEAFF.

The CDR3 loop reads CATRLAGYNEQFF. The CDR3 bases are TGTGCCACCAGGCTAGCGGGCTACAATGAGCAGTTCTTC. The chain is built from TRBV15 and TRBJ2-1; TRBD2 matches at 8 bases. With 6 bases clipped from V and 3 bases from J, the junction kept 1 base outside the gene matches. From germline, CDR1 is LNHNV and CDR2 YYDKDF (reference sequence). CDR3 length: 13 amino acids.

The chain carries TRBV18 and TRBJ1-4; the D gene is possibly TRBD1 (5 bases). V lost 3 bases and J lost 5, with 19 bases in between. The CDR3 totals 17 residues. CDR1 and CDR2 (germline): KGHSH, LQKENI. The CDR3 DNA sequence: TGTGCCAGCTCACCCGGATCGGTAGGGGAGGGGAATGAAAAACTGTTTTTT. Amino acid sequence: CASSPGSVGEGNEKLFF.

The chain employs TRBV19 and TRBJ1-6, with 7 bases lining up with TRBD1. The CDR3 contains 13 residues. With 10 bases clipped from V and 10 bases from J, the junction kept 10 bases outside the gene matches. CDR1 and CDR2 (germline): LNHDA, SQIVND (reference sequence). In nucleotides, the CDR3 is TGTGCCACCTCCGGGACAGCGGAATCACCCCTCCACTTT. Protein sequence: CATSGTAESPLHF.

This CDR3 is CASSPRVTSEAFF. The CDR3 DNA is TGTGCCAGCAGTCCCCGGGTCACCTCTGAAGCTTTCTTT. The chain uses TRBV27 and TRBJ1-1; no firm D call. Deletions cut 5 bases from V and 6 bases from J, with 13 bases between. The germline V gene encodes CDR1 MNHEY and CDR2 SMNVEV (reference sequence). The CDR3 is 13 residues long.

The V gene is TRBV27, the J gene TRBJ2-7, with TRBD1 matching over 11 bases. The germline V gene encodes CDR1 MNHEY and CDR2 SMNVEV (reference sequence). The junction had 8 bases not matched to a gene; V was cut back by 10 bases and J by 3 bases. The CDR3 runs to 14 residues. CDR3 in DNA: TGTGCCATCGGGGGGGACAGGGGGTACTACGAGCAGTACGTC. Amino acid sequence: CAIGGDRGYYEQYV.

This chain connects TRBV3-1 (or the pseudogene TRBV3-2) to TRBJ1-5; TRBD1 agrees at 7 bases. Unmatched junction bases numbered 5, after V lost 4 bases and J lost 5 bases. Germline CDR1 reads LGHDT; CDR2 reads YNNKEL (reference sequence). The CDR3 is 14 amino acids. The CDR3 nucleotides are TGTGCCAGCAGCCCAGGGGACAGCTATCAGCCCCAGCATTTT. This sequence encodes CASSPGDSYQPQHF.

V usage is TRBV7-9 and J usage is TRBJ2-1, with D perhaps matching TRBD1 (6 bases). Germline loops: CDR1 SEHNR, CDR2 FQNEAQ (reference sequence). V lost 5 bases and J 10 bases, leaving 15 bases between the germline ends. The CDR3 spans 13 residues. The CDR3 loop is CASSRSGEGEQFF. DNA for the CDR3: TGTGCCAGCAGCCGATCAGGGGAAGGAGAGCAGTTCTTC.

The chain couples TRBV4-1 to TRBJ2-1; 8 bases fit TRBD2. From germline, CDR1 is MGHRA and CDR2 YSYEKL. The V segment lost 3 bases and the J segment 9 bases; nucleotides outside the gene matches: 10. CDR3 length equals 15 residues. Here the CDR3 reads CASSHFLAGPGEQFF. The DNA of the CDR3 is TGCGCCAGCAGCCATTTTTTAGCGGGACCCGGTGAGCAGTTCTTC.

The genes are TRBV5-1 and TRBJ2-3; 7 bases align to TRBD2. The CDR3 runs to 16 residues. The V gene's germline CDR1 is SGHRS and CDR2 YFSETQ. Trimming took 4 bases from V and 3 from J; bases not matched to a gene: 11. CDR3 sequence reads: CASSPGGGEWTDTQYF. The DNA for the CDR3 is TGCGCCAGCAGCCCCGGCGGGGGAGAGTGGACAGATACGCAGTATTTT.

This clone occurred a few times. The junction shows a germline mismatch at one end, possibly a read error. The chain recombines TRBV12-3 or TRBV12-4 with TRBJ2-1; D perhaps matches TRBD2 (6 bases). This CDR3 spans 13 amino acids. The CDR3 loop reads CATSGGMNNEQFF. CDR3 DNA: TGTGCCACCAGTGGGGGGATGAACAATGAGCAGTTCTTC.

The chain joins TRBV7-9 to TRBJ1-2, with D possibly TRBD1 on 5 matching bases. Germline V gene lookup returns CDR1 SEHNR and CDR2 FQNEAQ (reference sequence). The CDR3 runs 13 residues. Trimming removed 5 bases at V and 8 bases at J, with 15 bases between. Written as DNA, the CDR3 is TGTGCCAGCAGCGATGCGGGGGGTTTCGGCTACACCTTC. Its translation: CASSDAGGFGYTF.